The T cell receptor (beta chain) described here comes from a study of cytomegalovirus exposure and HLA in healthy donors. Whole-study results and caveats: A later analysis showed TCR association rates differing by HLA locus, peaking at DRB1 and lowest at HLA-C. As immune exposure information, only CMV serostatus was available. In presence/absence analyses, roughly uniform sequencing depth across donors was assumed. Indistinguishable V segments, including TRBV6-2 and TRBV6-3, were excluded.

To note about this clone: The antigen remains unidentified.

Germline CDR1 SGHRS, CDR2 YFSETQ. The CDR3 is 18 residues long. The V gene end was trimmed by 2 bases and the J gene end by 1 base; junction bases not matched to a gene: 11. This PCR relied on a set of 60 Vbeta primers and 13 Jbeta primers. Sequencing used immunoSEQ multiplex PCR; TCRdb keeps in-frame clones, though not all of them. The table records some 200,000 clones, about 90% of them present only once. The sequence was collected from a girl less than two years old in good health and CMV-seronegative. The chain is built from TRBV5-1 and TRBJ2-5; TRBD2 matches 10 bases. Sequenced sample: PBMCs. The CDR3, as DNA: TGCGCCAGCAGCTTAAGCGGGGGGGCCTTCCCTCCCCAAGAGACCCAGTACTTC. Translating gives CASSLSGGAFPPQETQYF.